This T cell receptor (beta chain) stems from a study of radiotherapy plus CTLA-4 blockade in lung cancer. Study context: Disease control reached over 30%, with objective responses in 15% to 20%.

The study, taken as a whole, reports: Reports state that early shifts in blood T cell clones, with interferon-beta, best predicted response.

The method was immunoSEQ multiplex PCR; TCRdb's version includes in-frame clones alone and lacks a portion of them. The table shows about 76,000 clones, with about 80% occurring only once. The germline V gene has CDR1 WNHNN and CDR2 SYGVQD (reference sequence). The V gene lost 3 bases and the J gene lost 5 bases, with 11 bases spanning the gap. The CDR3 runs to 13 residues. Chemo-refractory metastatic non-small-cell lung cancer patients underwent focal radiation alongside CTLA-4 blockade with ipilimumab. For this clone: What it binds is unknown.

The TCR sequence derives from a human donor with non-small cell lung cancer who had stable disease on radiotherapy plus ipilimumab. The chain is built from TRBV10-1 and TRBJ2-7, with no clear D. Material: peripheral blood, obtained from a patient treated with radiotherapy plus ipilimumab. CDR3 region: CASSESGLDEQYF. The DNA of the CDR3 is TGCGCCAGCAGTGAAAGTGGTTTAGACGAGCAGTACTTC.